This T cell receptor beta chain was profiled in a study of T cells in Graves' hyperthyroidism and ophthalmopathy. Study-wide context: Peripheral blood was taken when the disease was first diagnosed, before any treatment began. Study-level points and caveats: Among clonotypes expanded in thyroid above 0.001, most were also found in blood.

Researchers took RNA transcripts and amplified the TCR beta CDR3 regions from them. The HTBI primer set drove a first-round RT-PCR of the TCR CDR3. TCRdb fed the multiplex PCR reads into MiXCR, producing one record per CDR3 protein. The table records about 640,000 distinct CDR3 sequences, more than 20% of them present only once. Many counts were recorded for this clonotype. The antigen remains unidentified. Germline values: CDR1 MDHEN, CDR2 SYDVKM. CDR3 length: 18 amino acids. Trimming removed 5 bases at V and 0 bases at J, with 21 bases between. Sequenced: blood. The rearrangement links TRBV28 to TRBJ2-3; a weak D match, TRBD1 (6 bases). This receptor was taken from a man aged 25 to 40 with Graves' ophthalmopathy. The CDR3 nucleotides are TGTGCCAGCAGTCTCGCTTCGGGGTACAGGGAGAGCACAGATACGCAGTATTTT. Protein sequence: CASSLASGYRESTDTQYF.